The 19 T cell receptor beta chains reported below all come from one sample, sequenced in a study of blood T cell repertoires in COVID-19. Repertoires were generated with immunoSEQ multiplex PCR, while TCRdb's copy carries only in-frame clones and drops some. The data hold about 370,000 clones, with around 89% observed a single time. The sequenced sample was PBMCs or T cells enriched from blood (not recorded which). Receptors originate from a man between 18 and 35 years old who had recovered from COVID-19.

V and J are TRBV5-1 and TRBJ2-5; 8 nucleotides agree with TRBD2. The CDR3 is 15 amino acids. Per germline, CDR1 SGHRS and CDR2 YFSETQ. Trimming took 0 bases from V and 4 from J; bases not matched to a gene: 5. The CDR3 nucleotides are TGCGCCAGCAGCTTGGCCGGGAGGGGGGCAGAGACCCAGTACTTC. It yields the protein CASSLAGRGAETQYF.

V gene TRBV19 combines with J gene TRBJ1-5, with 9 bases lining up with TRBD1. Germline V lookup: CDR1 LNHDA, CDR2 SQIVND (reference sequence). Unmatched junction bases numbered 4, after V lost 6 bases and J lost 7 bases. The CDR3 runs 13 residues. The CDR3 DNA sequence: TGTGCCAGTAGCGGACAGGGGAGGCAGCCCCAGCATTTT. This translates into CASSGQGRQPQHF.

The V call is TRBV21-1, the J call TRBJ1-2. TRBV21-1 is classified as a pseudogene. This CDR3 has 15 residues. CDR3 nucleotide sequence: TGTGCCAGCAGCAAACCCGGGGAAAGGGACTATGGCTACACCTTC. It codes for CASSKPGERDYGYTF.

The V gene is TRBV5-4, the J gene TRBJ2-1; D not certain. This CDR3 has 14 amino acids. The germline CDR1 and CDR2 sequences are SGHNT and YYREEE (reference sequence). Trimming removed 4 bases at V and 5 bases at J, with 13 bases between. The CDR3 region has the DNA TGTGCCAGCAGCCGGCGGCCCCTCGACAATGAGCAGTTCTTC. Its protein product is CASSRRPLDNEQFF.

This clone is a singleton in its sample. The rearrangement links TRBV9 to TRBJ2-1, with TRBD2 matching over 10 bases. V was pared by 1 base and J by 8 bases, with 3 bases of the junction left unmatched. The CDR3 has 14 amino acids. Germline V lookup: CDR1 SGDLS, CDR2 YYNGEE. Written as DNA, the CDR3 is TGTGCCAGCAGCGTAAGCGGGAGGGCCGATGAGCAGTTCTTC. As protein: CASSVSGRADEQFF. Looking up the rest from reference TRBV9 and TRBJ2-1 gives the full variable domain: DSGVTQTPKHLITATGQRVTLRCSPRSGDLSVYWYQQSLDQGLQFLIQYYNGEERAKGNILERFSAQQFPDLHSELNLSSLELGDSALYFCASSVSGRADEQFFGPGTRLTVL.

The chain uses TRBV7-9 and TRBJ1-2; D is undetermined. The CDR3 extends over 12 amino acids. The V gene lost 5 bases and the J gene lost 6 bases, with 10 bases spanning the gap. The germline V gene encodes CDR1 SEHNR and CDR2 FQNEAQ (reference sequence). CDR3 in amino acids: CASSTRRDGYTF. The CDR3 nucleotides are TGTGCCAGCAGCACCCGACGGGATGGCTACACCTTC.

The rearrangement joins TRBV18 to TRBJ1-6, with D maybe TRBD1 (5 bases). The CDR3 length is 14 residues. CDR1 and CDR2 (germline): KGHSH, LQKENI. V dropped 3 bases and J dropped 8 bases, with 11 bases sitting between them. CDR3 residues: CASSPRGEDSPLHF. CDR3 bases: TGTGCCAGCTCACCGAGAGGGGAGGATTCACCCCTCCACTTT.

Here the CDR3 reads CASRVTGGTEAFF. The CDR3 DNA is TGTGCCAGCAGGGTGACAGGGGGCACTGAAGCTTTCTTT. V is TRBV12-3 or TRBV12-4 and J is TRBJ1-1; TRBD1 agrees at 9 bases. The CDR3 has 13 residues. V lost 6 bases, J lost 4 bases, and 3 bases stayed unmatched.

V usage is TRBV30 and J usage is TRBJ1-4, with TRBD1 matching over 8 bases. Per germline, CDR1 GTSNPN and CDR2 SVGIG (reference sequence). The V and J ends lost 4 bases and 0 bases, in that order; junction bases with no gene match: 4. The CDR3 totals 15 residues. The CDR3 DNA follows: TGTGCCTGGATGCAGGGGGCAGCAACTAATGAAAAACTGTTTTTT. Translating gives CAWMQGAATNEKLFF.

The V and J genes are TRBV4-1 and TRBJ1-5, with a possible D match to TRBD1 (6 bases). CDR3 size: 16 residues. Deletions cut 0 bases from V and 9 bases from J, with 18 bases between. Germline lookup yields CDR1 MGHRA and CDR2 YSYEKL. The CDR3 loop reads CASSQDGWQDSWPQHF. CDR3 DNA sequence: TGCGCCAGCAGCCAAGATGGTTGGCAGGACAGTTGGCCCCAGCATTTT.

The V call is TRBV10-2, the J call TRBJ2-6; 11 nucleotides line up with TRBD1. The germline CDR1 and CDR2 sequences are WSHSY and SAAADI. The length of the CDR3 is 17 residues. The V gene end was trimmed by 4 bases and the J gene end by 2 bases; junction bases not matched to a gene: 4. The CDR3 sequence is CASSVGQGAAGANVLTF. CDR3 bases: TGCGCCAGCAGTGTCGGACAGGGGGCAGCTGGGGCCAACGTCCTGACTTTC.

There are a few counts of this clone. This chain links TRBV25-1 with TRBJ1-6, with D possibly TRBD1 on 5 matching bases. Germline values: CDR1 MGHDK, CDR2 SYGVNS. The CDR3 spans 13 residues. The V end was cut by 7 bases, the J end by 4 bases, with 8 bases between. The CDR3 DNA reads TGTGCCAGCAAGGACACTTATAATTCACCCCTCCACTTT. It specifies CASKDTYNSPLHF.

This clone was observed once. The chain is built from TRBV2 and TRBJ1-5, with a tentative D call TRBD1 (5 bases). CDR3 length: 14 amino acids. V shed 4 bases and J shed 4 bases, with 11 bases lying between them. Germline assignment: CDR1 SNHLY and CDR2 FYNNEI. CDR3 region: CASSGVDRNQPQHF. The CDR3, as DNA: TGTGCCAGCAGTGGAGTAGACAGAAATCAGCCCCAGCATTTT.

For this clone: The same CDR3 arises from other DNA sequences in this sample as well. The chain uses TRBV19 and TRBJ1-5; 7 bases are a match to TRBD1. V shed 3 bases, J shed 6 bases, and the junction held 5 bases outside the gene matches. CDR3 length: 14 residues. Germline V gene data show CDR1 as LNHDA and CDR2 as SQIVND (reference sequence). The CDR3 DNA reads TGTGCCAGTAGTATTCGACAGGGTGGTCAGCCCCAGCATTTT. Amino acids: CASSIRQGGQPQHF.

The chain has TRBV7-2 and TRBJ2-3; 8 bases fit TRBD2. The germline V gene has CDR1 SGHTA and CDR2 FQGNSA. V was clipped by 0 bases and J by 9 bases; unmatched bases: 5. CDR3 length: 14 residues. CDR3 bases: TGTGCCAGCAGCTTAGCGCGGGGGGTAGGCACGCAGTATTTT. Amino acid sequence: CASSLARGVGTQYF. The full variable domain, in which reference TRBV7-2 and TRBJ2-3 provide the parts outside the CDR3, is GAGVSQSPSNKVTEKGKDVELRCDPISGHTALYWYRQSLGQGLEFLIYFQGNSAPDKSGLPSDRFSAERTGGSVSTLTIQRTQQEDSAVYLCASSLARGVGTQYFGPGTRLTVL.

V usage is TRBV28 and J usage is TRBJ2-5, with D possibly being TRBD1 (5 bases). The ends were cut back, 8 bases at V and 2 bases at J, with 6 bases in the middle. The V gene's germline CDR1 is MDHEN and CDR2 SYDVKM. The CDR3 sequence is 11 residues long. The CDR3 DNA is TGTGCCAGCCGACAGCAAGAGACCCAGTACTTC. Translated, it gives CASRQQETQYF. Full variable domain (missing parts from reference TRBV28 and TRBJ2-5): DVKVTQSSRYLVKRTGEKVFLECVQDMDHENMFWYRQDPGLGLRLIYFSYDVKMKEKGDIPEGYSVSREKKERFSLILESASTNQTSMYLCASRQQETQYFGPGTRLLVL.

In this sample, this clone turned up once. The chain has TRBV6-1 and TRBJ2-1, with TRBD2 as a possible D gene (6 bases). The CDR3 sequence is 14 residues long. Per the germline V gene, CDR1 is MNHNS and CDR2 is SASEGT. The ends were cut back, 0 bases at V and 9 bases at J, with 12 bases in the middle. CDR3 coding DNA: TGTGCCAGCAGTGAAGCTGTGGGGGGAGGTGAGCAGTTCTTC. It is translated as CASSEAVGGGEQFF.

This chain connects TRBV6-2 or TRBV6-3 to TRBJ2-3; D unresolved. The V end was cut by 2 bases, the J end by 4 bases, with 10 bases between. Germline V lookup: CDR1 MNHEY, CDR2 SVGEGT. The CDR3 is made up of 14 amino acids. The DNA of the CDR3 is TGTGCCAGCAGTTACGGTGCGGTGGCAGATACGCAGTATTTT. Translated, it gives CASSYGAVADTQYF.

The genes are TRBV15 and TRBJ2-2; D ambiguous. The ends were cut back, 6 bases at V and 1 base at J, with 9 bases in the middle. There are 14 residues in the CDR3. In germline, CDR1 is LNHNV, CDR2 YYDKDF (reference sequence). The CDR3 here is CATRKTKNTGELFF. CDR3 DNA sequence: TGTGCCACCAGAAAGACAAAGAACACCGGGGAGCTGTTTTTT.